The clone carrying this T cell receptor beta chain was recorded many times. Libraries of TCR beta came from iRepertoire HTBI primers plus Arm-PCR of CDR3 regions. In TCRdb, the multiplex PCR reads were re-called with MiXCR into one record per CDR3 protein. The sample includes 300,000 to 500,000 distinct CDR3 sequences, under 25% of them seen just once. This specimen comes from a study of regulatory T cells in long-lasting Graves disease. Documented time point: persistent/refractory GD, antithyroid drugs over 5 years with positive TRAb. With RNA extracted from PBMCs as input, the TCR library was made. The authors drew patients from an endocrinology department in Xi'an, China. A peripheral blood sample, approximately 10 milliliters in volume, was drawn into EDTA tubes. V lost 6 bases and J lost 8, with 10 bases in between. The CDR3 loop spans 12 amino acids. Germline CDR1 reads KGHSH; CDR2 reads LQKENI.

The rearrangement uses TRBV18 and TRBJ1-4; D is ambiguous. The sample consisted of peripheral blood mononuclear cells (PBMCs), taken when the disease was refractory, from a patient treated with antithyroid drugs. The sequence was obtained from a female donor with Graves disease. The CDR3 DNA reads TGTGCCAGCTCTTCGGCAAACGAAAAACTGTTTTTT. The encoded protein is CASSSANEKLFF.